The source of this T cell receptor (beta chain) is a study of T cells in Graves' hyperthyroidism and ophthalmopathy. CDR3 length equals 16 residues. Per the germline V gene, CDR1 is MDHEN and CDR2 is SYDVKM. Losses at the gene ends were 5 bases for V and 4 bases for J; bases not matched to a gene: 11. Study-wide results and limits: Most thyroid clonotypes with frequency above 0.001 were detected in blood.

As for this clonotype: Its specificity is unknown.

For ophthalmopathy patients, the Clinical Activity Score was at least 3 and the NOSPECS grade at least 4; duration was under 3 months. Uncontrolled infection, other autoimmune disease, pregnancy or lactation excluded patients. PBMCs came from around 10 ml fresh peripheral blood. Amplification yielded TCR beta CDR3 regions, with RNA transcripts as the source. TCR CDR3 regions were first amplified by RT-PCR with HTBI primers. Each CDR3 protein gets one entry after TCRdb re-called the multiplex PCR reads with MiXCR. The data hold hundreds of thousands of distinct CDR3 sequences, with roughly 14% observed a single time.

V gene TRBV28 combines with J gene TRBJ2-5; 9 positions match TRBD1. This sequence originates from a middle-aged woman with Graves' ophthalmopathy. Sequenced sample: blood. DNA of the CDR3: TGTGCCAGCAGTCTTTACCAGGGACAGGGTGTAGAGACCCAGTACTTC. Its protein product is CASSLYQGQGVETQYF.